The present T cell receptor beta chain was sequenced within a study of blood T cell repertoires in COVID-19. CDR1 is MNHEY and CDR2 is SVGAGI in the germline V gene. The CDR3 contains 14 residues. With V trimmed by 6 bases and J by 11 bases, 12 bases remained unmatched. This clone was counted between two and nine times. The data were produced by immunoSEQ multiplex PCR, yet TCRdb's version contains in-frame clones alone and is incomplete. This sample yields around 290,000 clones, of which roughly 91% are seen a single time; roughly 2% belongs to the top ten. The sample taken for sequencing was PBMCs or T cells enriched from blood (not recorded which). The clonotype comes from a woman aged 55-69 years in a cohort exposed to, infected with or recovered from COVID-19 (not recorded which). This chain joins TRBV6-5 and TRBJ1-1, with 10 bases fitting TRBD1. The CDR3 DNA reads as TGTGCCAGCAGGGACTACGGACAGGGGGTTTTTGCTTTCTTT. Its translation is CASRDYGQGVFAFF.